These T cell receptor beta chains were read from a single sample in a study of shared clonotypes between healthy human individuals. Clones were sequenced by immunoSEQ multiplex PCR, and TCRdb holds only the in-frame ones, with some missing. The data hold about 640,000 clones, with approximately 79% observed a single time. Material for sequencing was memory CD4+ T cells sorted from blood. Receptor source: a woman between 25 and 40 years old in good health. Each CDR3 is given with its conserved first and last residue. Each record gives: J gene, V gene, D gene, clone size, CDR3 protein, CDR3 DNA. The D gene is left open where the match is weak. Size values are once, few and many counts, or a class for expanded clones, and some rows have none.

>TRBJ1-2|TRBV6-4|-|-
CASSAQGSNYGYTF
TGTGCCAGCAGTGCCCAGGGGTCTAACTATGGCTACACCTTC
>TRBJ2-7|TRBV5-1|-|few
CASSLSKPSYEQYF
TGCGCCAGCAGCTTGTCTAAACCGTCCTACGAGCAGTACTTC
>TRBJ1-2|TRBV28|-|once
CASSPGAPGGYTF
TGTGCCAGCAGCCCAGGGGCGCCGGGTGGCTACACCTTC
>TRBJ2-6|TRBV6-5|-|-
CASSRAFSGANVLTF
TGTGCCAGCAGCAGGGCTTTCTCTGGGGCCAACGTCCTGACTTTC
>TRBJ2-2|TRBV7-2|-|-
CASSWGRSGELFF
TGTGCCAGCAGCTGGGGGAGATCCGGGGAGCTGTTTTTT
>TRBJ2-2|TRBV28|TRBD1|-
CASSLWKGGSRYTGELFF
TGTGCCAGCAGTTTATGGAAAGGGGGCTCGAGATACACCGGGGAGCTGTTTTTT
>TRBJ2-3|TRBV5-4|-|once
CASSLQGSTDTQYF
TGTGCCAGCAGCTTGCAGGGAAGCACAGATACGCAGTATTTT
>TRBJ2-7|TRBV6-5|TRBD1|-
CASWRQGAREQYF
TGTGCCAGCTGGCGACAGGGGGCTCGCGAGCAGTACTTC
>TRBJ2-1|TRBV4-1|-|-
CASSQIGSSNYNEQFF
TGCGCCAGCAGCCAAATTGGTAGCTCAAACTACAATGAGCAGTTCTTC
>TRBJ1-5|TRBV10-3|-|-
CAISQGPSSNQPQHF
TGTGCCATCAGTCAGGGGCCTTCTAGCAATCAGCCCCAGCATTTT
>TRBJ2-7|TRBV5-1|TRBD1|-
CASKQGGASYEQYF
TGCGCCAGCAAACAGGGGGGCGCGTCCTACGAGCAGTACTTC
>TRBJ2-1|TRBV7-7|-|-
CASSLDLESNEQFF
TGTGCCAGCAGCTTAGACCTGGAGTCCAATGAGCAGTTCTTC